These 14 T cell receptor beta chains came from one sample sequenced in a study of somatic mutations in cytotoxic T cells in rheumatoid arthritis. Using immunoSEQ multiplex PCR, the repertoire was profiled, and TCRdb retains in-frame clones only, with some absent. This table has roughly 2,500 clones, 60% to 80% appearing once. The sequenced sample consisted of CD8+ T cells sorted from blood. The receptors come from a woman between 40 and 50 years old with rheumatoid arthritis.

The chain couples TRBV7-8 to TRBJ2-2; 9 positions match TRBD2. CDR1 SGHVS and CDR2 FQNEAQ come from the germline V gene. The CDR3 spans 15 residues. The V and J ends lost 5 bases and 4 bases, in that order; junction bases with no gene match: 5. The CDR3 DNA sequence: TGTGCCAGCAGCGCGGGACTAGCTGGCACCGGGGAGCTGTTTTTT. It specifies CASSAGLAGTGELFF.

CDR3 nucleotide sequence: TGTGCCAGCAGCCAATCGCTAGAGACCTGGCATGAGCAGTTCTTC. It codes for CASSQSLETWHEQFF. The chain has TRBV14 and TRBJ2-1; D is undetermined. Germline V gene lookup returns CDR1 SGHDN and CDR2 FVKESK. V was cut by 2 bases and J by 8 bases, with 16 bases left in between. The CDR3 consists of 15 residues.

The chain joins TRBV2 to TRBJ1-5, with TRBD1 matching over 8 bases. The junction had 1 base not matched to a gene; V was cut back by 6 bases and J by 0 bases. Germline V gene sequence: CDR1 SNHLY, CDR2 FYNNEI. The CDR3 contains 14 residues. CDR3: CASRGQDSNQPQHF. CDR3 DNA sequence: TGTGCCAGCAGGGGACAGGATAGCAATCAGCCCCAGCATTTT.

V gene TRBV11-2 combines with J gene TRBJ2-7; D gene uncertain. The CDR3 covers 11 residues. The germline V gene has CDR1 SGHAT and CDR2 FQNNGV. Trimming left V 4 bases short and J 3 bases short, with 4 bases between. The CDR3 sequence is CASSSGYEQYF. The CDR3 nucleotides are TGTGCCAGCAGCTCGGGCTACGAGCAGTACTTC.

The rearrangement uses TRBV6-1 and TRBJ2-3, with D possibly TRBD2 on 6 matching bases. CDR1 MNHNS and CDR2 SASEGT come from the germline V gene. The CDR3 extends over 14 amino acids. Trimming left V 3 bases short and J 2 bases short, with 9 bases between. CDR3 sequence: CASSEGGPTDTQYF. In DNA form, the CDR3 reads TGTGCCAGCAGTGAGGGGGGACCCACAGATACGCAGTATTTT.

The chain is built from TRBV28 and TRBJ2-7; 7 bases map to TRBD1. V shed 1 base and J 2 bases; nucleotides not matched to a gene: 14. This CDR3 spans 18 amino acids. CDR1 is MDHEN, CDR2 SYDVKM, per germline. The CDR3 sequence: CASSLSSDRVGPTYEQYF. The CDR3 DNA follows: TGTGCCAGCAGTTTATCCTCCGACAGGGTTGGGCCGACCTACGAGCAGTACTTC.

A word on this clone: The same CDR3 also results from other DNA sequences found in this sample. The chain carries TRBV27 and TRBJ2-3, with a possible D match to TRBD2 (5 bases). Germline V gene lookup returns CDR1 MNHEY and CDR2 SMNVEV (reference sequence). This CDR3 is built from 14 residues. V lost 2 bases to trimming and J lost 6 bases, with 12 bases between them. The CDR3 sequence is CASSLVSSADTQYF. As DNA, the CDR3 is TGTGCCAGCAGTTTAGTTAGTAGCGCTGATACGCAGTATTTT.

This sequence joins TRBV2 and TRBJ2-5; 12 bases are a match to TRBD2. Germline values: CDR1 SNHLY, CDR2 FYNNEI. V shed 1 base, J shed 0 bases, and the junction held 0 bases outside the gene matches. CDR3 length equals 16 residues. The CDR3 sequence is CASSEGTSGDQETQYF. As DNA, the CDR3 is TGTGCCAGCAGTGAAGGGACTAGCGGGGACCAAGAGACCCAGTACTTC.

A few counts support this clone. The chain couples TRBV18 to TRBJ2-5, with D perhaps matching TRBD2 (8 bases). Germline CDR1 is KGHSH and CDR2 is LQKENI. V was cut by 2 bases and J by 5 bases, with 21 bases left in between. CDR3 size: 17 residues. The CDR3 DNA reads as TGTGCCAGCTCACCAACTTCCGGGGGGGCGACAGGGGAGACCCAGTACTTC. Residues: CASSPTSGGATGETQYF.

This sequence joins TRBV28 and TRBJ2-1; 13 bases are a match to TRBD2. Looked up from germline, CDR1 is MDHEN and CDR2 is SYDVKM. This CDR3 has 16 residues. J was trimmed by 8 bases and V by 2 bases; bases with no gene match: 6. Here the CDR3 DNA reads TGTGCCAGCAGTTTAGTAGGCGGACTAGCGGGGGATGAGCAGTTCTTC. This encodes CASSLVGGLAGDEQFF.

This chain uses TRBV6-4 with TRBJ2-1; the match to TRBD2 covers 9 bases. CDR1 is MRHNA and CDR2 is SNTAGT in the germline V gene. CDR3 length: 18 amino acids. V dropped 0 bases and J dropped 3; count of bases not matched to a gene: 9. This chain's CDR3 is CASSDSKGSGSDYNEQFF. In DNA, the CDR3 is TGTGCCAGCAGTGACTCGAAGGGTAGCGGGAGCGACTACAATGAGCAGTTCTTC.

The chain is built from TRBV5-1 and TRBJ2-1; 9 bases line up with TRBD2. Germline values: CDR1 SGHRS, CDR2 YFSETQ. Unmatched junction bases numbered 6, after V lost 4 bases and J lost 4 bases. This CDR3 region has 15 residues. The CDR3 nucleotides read TGCGCCAGCAGCCCGGGACTAGCAGTTTACAATGAGCAGTTCTTC. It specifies CASSPGLAVYNEQFF.

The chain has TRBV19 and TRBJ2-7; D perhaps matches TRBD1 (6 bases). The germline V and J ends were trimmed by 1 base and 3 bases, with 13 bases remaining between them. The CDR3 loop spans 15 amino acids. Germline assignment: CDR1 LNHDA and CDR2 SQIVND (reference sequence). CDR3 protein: CASSIGGDTRYEQYF. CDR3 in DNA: TGTGCCAGTAGTATAGGTGGGGACACCCGCTACGAGCAGTACTTC.

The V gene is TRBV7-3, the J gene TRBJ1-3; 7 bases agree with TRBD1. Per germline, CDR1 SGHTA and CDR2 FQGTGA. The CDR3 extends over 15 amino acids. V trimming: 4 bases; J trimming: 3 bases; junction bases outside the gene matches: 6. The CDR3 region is CASSSAGTDGNTIYF. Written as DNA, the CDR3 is TGTGCCAGCAGCTCTGCCGGGACAGATGGAAACACCATATATTTT.